These 21 T cell receptor beta chains were all obtained from the same sample, sequenced in a study of spatial heterogeneity in lung cancer. TCRdb recomputed calls from the 5' RACE reads with MiXCR, one row per CDR3 protein. The sample yields about 52,000 distinct CDR3 sequences, under 8% seen once. This sample's time point: blood at routine non-recurrence follow-up after resection. TCRs were sequenced from unsorted whole RNA of tumor, nontumor lung or PBMC. Sequencing used PBMCs, obtained at follow-up. These receptor sequences come from a female donor with early-stage non-small cell lung cancer.

In this sample, this clonotype turned up many times. J is TRBJ2-7 and V is TRBV3-1; D unclear. Germline CDR1 is LGHDT and CDR2 is YNNKEL (reference sequence). The CDR3 consists of 11 residues. V was pared by 3 bases and J by 3 bases, with 3 bases between. The DNA for the CDR3 is TGTGCCAGCAGCCAGGACTACGAGCAGTACTTC. Its protein product is CASSQDYEQYF.

About this clonotype: This may be a read error, as it is one base from a much larger clone. The conserved final phenylalanine or tryptophan is absent from the CDR3, which likely points to a read error. The rearrangement uses TRBV29-1 and TRBJ2-3, with 9 bases lining up with TRBD2. The CDR3 extends over 13 amino acids. Per the germline V gene, CDR1 is SQVTM and CDR2 is ANQGSEA. V trimming: 7 bases; J trimming: 4 bases; junction bases outside the gene matches: 6. The CDR3 DNA is TGCAGCGGAGTAGCGGGAGATCCAGATACGCAGTATTCT. It translates to CSGVAGDPDTQYS.

The rearrangement links TRBV20-1 to TRBJ2-7, with D possibly matching TRBD2 (5 bases). This CDR3 has 15 residues. The germline V and J ends were trimmed by 5 bases and 1 base, with 18 bases remaining between them. Looked up from germline, CDR1 is DFQATT and CDR2 is SNEGSKA (reference sequence). This CDR3 is CSASRLTSGSYEQYF. Here the CDR3 DNA reads TGCAGTGCTTCCCGCTTGACCTCGGGGTCCTACGAGCAGTACTTC.

This clonotype was picked up many times. The V and J genes are TRBV7-6 and TRBJ2-3; 11 bases fit TRBD2. The CDR3 spans 18 residues. The J segment lost 5 bases and the V segment lost 0 bases, leaving 10 bases of the junction unmatched. Germline CDR1 reads SGHVS; CDR2 reads FNYEAQ. This CDR3 reads CASSLAPPSGGPGDTQYF. The CDR3 region has the DNA TGTGCCAGCAGCTTAGCCCCTCCTAGCGGGGGGCCAGGAGATACGCAGTATTTT.

This clonotype was picked up many times. The J gene is TRBJ1-2, the V gene TRBV11-2; maybe TRBD1 (5 bases). CDR1 is SGHAT and CDR2 is FQNNGV in the germline V gene. V gave up 7 bases and J gave up 4 bases, with 10 bases separating them. The CDR3 runs to 12 residues. The CDR3 is CASTPQGYGYTF. The CDR3 DNA is TGTGCCAGCACCCCTCAGGGCTATGGCTACACCTTC.

This chain links TRBV5-6 with TRBJ2-7; D assignment may be TRBD1 or TRBD2 (6 bases each). Trimming took off 2 bases at V and 3 bases at J, with 12 bases between the two ends. There are 14 residues in the CDR3. Germline V gene sequence: CDR1 SGHDT, CDR2 YYEEEE. CDR3 amino acids: CASSLGGGHYEQYF. The DNA for the CDR3 is TGTGCCAGCAGCTTAGGAGGGGGGCACTACGAGCAGTACTTC.

At least ten counts were recorded for this clonotype. V usage is TRBV10-3 and J usage is TRBJ2-5; weak D call: TRBD2 (6 bases). There are 15 residues in the CDR3. V was cut by 2 bases and J by 5 bases, with 15 bases left in between. CDR1 and CDR2 from the germline V gene are ENHRY and SYGVKD. The CDR3 here is CAISEGTLEGETQYF. DNA of the CDR3: TGTGCCATCAGTGAGGGGACCCTGGAGGGGGAGACCCAGTACTTC.

This clonotype was detected many times. The chain couples TRBV6-1 to TRBJ2-1; D gene uncertain. V shed 7 bases and J shed 7 bases, with 11 bases lying between them. Germline-derived CDR1 and CDR2 are MNHNS and SASEGT. The CDR3 totals 12 residues. CDR3 protein: CASKIPYNEQFF. CDR3 coding DNA: TGTGCCAGCAAGATTCCTTATAATGAGCAGTTCTTC.

The gene calls are TRBV29-1 and TRBJ2-5; perhaps TRBD2 as D (6 bases). The CDR3 totals 13 residues. Between the trimmed V and J ends, which lost 5 bases and 5 bases, there was a span of 15 bases. Germline V gives CDR1 SQVTM, CDR2 ANQGSEA. This CDR3 reads CSVRSSRGETQYF. Written as DNA, the CDR3 is TGCAGCGTTCGCTCCAGTCGGGGGGAGACCCAGTACTTC.

The sample holds many counts of this clonotype. The V and J genes are TRBV6-2 or TRBV6-3 and TRBJ1-5; D unclear. Germline-derived CDR1 and CDR2 are MNHEY and SVGEGT. Trimming cost V 1 base and J 5 bases, with 3 bases left between them. CDR3 size: 12 residues. As DNA, the CDR3 is TGTGCCAGCAGTTACTGGGATCAGCCCCAGCATTTT. This gives the protein CASSYWDQPQHF.

This clonotype appeared a few times. The chain has TRBV9 and TRBJ2-3; 8 nucleotides agree with TRBD1. The V gene's germline CDR1 is SGDLS and CDR2 YYNGEE. CDR3 length: 16 amino acids. V lost 3 bases, J lost 2 bases, and 8 bases stayed unmatched. Here the CDR3 DNA reads TGTGCCAGCAGCGCTCAGGGGGCCTTCTCCACAGATACGCAGTATTTT. It yields the protein CASSAQGAFSTDTQYF. The complete variable domain, with remaining parts taken from reference TRBV9 and TRBJ2-3, reads DSGVTQTPKHLITATGQRVTLRCSPRSGDLSVYWYQQSLDQGLQFLIQYYNGEERAKGNILERFSAQQFPDLHSELNLSSLELGDSALYFCASSAQGAFSTDTQYFGPGTRLTVL.

This clonotype was seen many times. This chain links TRBV18 with TRBJ1-2, with 9 bases lining up with TRBD1. V shed 5 bases and J 2 bases; nucleotides not matched to a gene: 6. The germline gives CDR1 KGHSH, CDR2 LQKENI. The CDR3 is 15 residues long. The CDR3 sequence: CASSIMDRGNYGYTF. The CDR3 nucleotides read TGTGCCAGCTCAATTATGGACAGGGGAAACTATGGCTACACCTTC.

This clonotype was seen at least ten times. The V and J genes are TRBV3-1 and TRBJ1-5; D possibly corresponds to TRBD1 (5 bases). V dropped 4 bases and J dropped 6 bases, with 10 bases sitting between them. CDR3 length equals 13 residues. The germline V gene encodes CDR1 LGHDT and CDR2 YNNKEL (reference sequence). The CDR3 DNA reads TGTGCCAGCAGCCGGGGTGGGGGTCAGCCCCAGCATTTT. Its protein is CASSRGGGQPQHF.

This rearrangement joins TRBV14 to TRBJ2-1, with unresolved D. The CDR3 loop spans 18 amino acids. V was pared by 2 bases and J by 0 bases, with 17 bases between. CDR1 is SGHDN, CDR2 FVKESK, per germline. CDR3 bases: TGTGCCAGCAGCCAATGGGTGGGCGGAGCAAGCTCCTACAATGAGCAGTTCTTC. Translating gives CASSQWVGGASSYNEQFF.

The chain recombines TRBV6-5 with TRBJ1-5; D is possibly TRBD1 (6 bases). Trimming pared 0 bases from V and 4 bases from J, leaving 10 bases between. The germline V gene encodes CDR1 MNHEY and CDR2 SVGAGI. The CDR3 totals 15 residues. CDR3 in DNA: TGTGCCAGCAGTTACTCGGGGGCAGATAATCAGCCCCAGCATTTT. It encodes CASSYSGADNQPQHF.

This clonotype came up many times. The V call is TRBV29-1, the J call TRBJ2-3, with 7 bases fitting TRBD2. The germline gives CDR1 SQVTM, CDR2 ANQGSEA. V was pared by 1 base and J by 5 bases, with 12 bases of the junction left unmatched. This CDR3 is built from 16 residues. Written as DNA, the CDR3 is TGCAGCGTTGAAGGACATGGGGCCCCGGGAGGAGATACGCAGTATTTT. This codes for CSVEGHGAPGGDTQYF.

The sample holds many counts of this clonotype. The rearrangement uses TRBV7-2 and TRBJ2-2; 7 bases match TRBD1. The length of the CDR3 is 14 residues. After removal of 6 bases from V and 7 bases from J, the junction contained 8 bases not matched to a gene. Germline V CDR1 and CDR2: SGHTA, FQGNSA. The CDR3 coding sequence is TGTGCCAGCAGAGTAGGGGGCGACGGCGGGGAGCTGTTTTTT. Translated, it gives CASRVGGDGGELFF.

This rearrangement joins TRBV4-3 to TRBJ1-4, with 9 bases lining up with TRBD1. CDR3 length equals 16 residues. V trimming: 3 bases; J trimming: 7 bases; junction bases outside the gene matches: 9. Per the germline V gene, CDR1 is LGHNA and CDR2 is YSLEER. CDR3 in amino acids: CASSHPTGTGTEKLFF. CDR3 DNA: TGCGCCAGCAGCCACCCTACCGGGACAGGGACTGAAAAACTGTTTTTT.

The table lists this clonotype with many counts. The V call is TRBV6-4, the J call TRBJ2-1, with D possibly matching TRBD2 (5 bases). The CDR3 extends over 14 amino acids. The V end was cut by 3 bases, the J end by 1 base, with 7 bases between. CDR1 is MRHNA and CDR2 is SNTAGT in the germline V gene. The CDR3 DNA is TGTGCCAGCAGTGAACGAGGGTCCTACAATGAGCAGTTCTTC. Its translation is CASSERGSYNEQFF.

V usage is TRBV10-1 and J usage is TRBJ2-7; D may match TRBD1 or TRBD2 (5 bases each). The germline V gene has CDR1 WNHNN and CDR2 SYGVQD (reference sequence). The CDR3 is 13 amino acids. CDR3 region: CAKHGTVSYEQYF. For the CDR3, the DNA is TGCGCGAAGCACGGGACGGTGTCCTACGAGCAGTACTTC.

This clonotype showed up many times. This sequence joins TRBV7-2 and TRBJ2-2; D is possibly TRBD1 (5 bases). This CDR3 has 14 amino acids. Trimming took off 3 bases at V and 7 bases at J, with 12 bases between the two ends. Looked up from germline, CDR1 is SGHTA and CDR2 is FQGNSA. Here the CDR3 DNA reads TGTGCCAGCAGCTTCCTAGGGGATATCGGGGAGCTGTTTTTT. Translating gives CASSFLGDIGELFF.